What follows describes a single T cell receptor (beta chain). This specimen comes from a study of blood T cell repertoires in COVID-19. Study summary: Sources were T cells, B-cell-depleted T cells, or PBMCs; the material itself was cDNA or gDNA.

Assay used: immunoSEQ multiplex PCR; TCRdb lists only in-frame clones, some missing. This table has about 480,000 clones, 89% appearing once. Sequencing input: peripheral blood. This TCR was sampled from a young man with COVID-19, enrolled during active disease.

CDR3: CASSRGGEQYF. The CDR3 coding sequence is TGTGCCAGCAGCCGGGGGGGCGAGCAGTACTTC. The chain is built from TRBV12-3 or TRBV12-4 and TRBJ2-7; 8 nucleotides agree with TRBD2. The J segment lost 6 bases and the V segment lost 6 bases, leaving 1 base of the junction unmatched. The CDR3 has 11 amino acids.